This T cell receptor beta chain was observed in a study of blood T cell repertoires in COVID-19. TCRdb's table, derived via immunoSEQ multiplex PCR, lists solely in-frame clones and lacks some. The profile covers around 35,000 clones, with 75% to 90% appearing a single time and 7% to 8.5% taken by the ten largest. V lost 0 bases and J lost 4, with 10 bases in between. From germline, CDR1 is SGHRS and CDR2 YFSETQ. CDR3 length: 14 amino acids. The V and J genes are TRBV5-1 and TRBJ1-1; TRBD1 is a possible D gene (6 bases). Sequenced: peripheral blood. This sequence was found in a human donor in a cohort sampled during active COVID-19. In DNA form, the CDR3 reads TGCGCCAGCAGCTTGGCGGGGGGCAGCACTGAAGCTTTCTTT. Translated, it gives CASSLAGGSTEAFF.